This is a list of T cell receptor beta chains from one sample in a study of technical replicates of blood from a handful of donors. The protocol was immunoSEQ multiplex PCR, while the TCRdb copy is restricted to in-frame clones and leaves out a portion. The sample carries more than 90,000 clones, 85% to 95% recorded once. The sequencing sample was made of T cells isolated from PBMCs. The receptors were sampled from a human donor in good health. Both conserved end residues are part of each CDR3. Fields, in order: clone size, D gene, V gene, J gene, CDR3 protein, CDR3 DNA. The D gene is left open where the match is weak. Expanded clones get a size class; other rows say once, few or many, or leave the size out.

abundance: -; d_gene: TRBD1; v_gene: TRBV6-5; j_gene: TRBJ2-7; CDR3aa: CASSTGTGTHEQYF; CDR3nt: TGTGCCAGCAGCACCGGGACAGGGACGCACGAGCAGTACTTC
abundance: once; d_gene: -; v_gene: TRBV15; j_gene: TRBJ2-7; CDR3aa: CATSRVALDYEQYF; CDR3nt: TGTGCCACCAGCAGAGTAGCACTAGACTACGAGCAGTACTTC
abundance: -; d_gene: -; v_gene: TRBV13; j_gene: TRBJ2-1; CDR3aa: CASSSFGEQFF; CDR3nt: TGTGCCAGCAGCTCATTCGGTGAGCAGTTCTTC
abundance: -; d_gene: -; v_gene: TRBV9; j_gene: TRBJ1-1; CDR3aa: CASSVVEGGEAFF; CDR3nt: TGTGCCAGCAGCGTAGTCGAAGGGGGTGAAGCTTTCTTT
abundance: -; d_gene: -; v_gene: TRBV6-1; j_gene: TRBJ2-1; CDR3aa: CASTSGIDYNEQFF; CDR3nt: TGTGCCAGCACCTCAGGGATTGACTACAATGAGCAGTTCTTC
abundance: -; d_gene: -; v_gene: TRBV19; j_gene: TRBJ1-5; CDR3aa: CASSIDLGGHQPQHF; CDR3nt: TGTGCCAGTAGTATAGATCTAGGGGGACATCAGCCCCAGCATTTT
abundance: -; d_gene: TRBD2; v_gene: TRBV5-4; j_gene: TRBJ2-7; CDR3aa: CASSLGLAGEEQYF; CDR3nt: TGTGCCAGCAGCTTGGGACTGGCGGGAGAAGAACAGTACTTC
abundance: -; d_gene: -; v_gene: TRBV2; j_gene: TRBJ1-3; CDR3aa: CASLGGLGNTIYF; CDR3nt: TGTGCCAGCTTGGGGGGGTTGGGAAACACCATATATTTT
abundance: -; d_gene: -; v_gene: TRBV4-3; j_gene: TRBJ2-7; CDR3aa: CASGPGVSSYEQYF; CDR3nt: TGCGCCAGCGGGCCAGGGGTCTCTTCCTACGAGCAGTACTTC
abundance: -; d_gene: TRBD1; v_gene: TRBV27; j_gene: TRBJ1-4; CDR3aa: CASRATGGNEKLFF; CDR3nt: TGTGCCAGCAGGGCGACAGGGGGGAACGAAAAACTGTTTTTT
abundance: few; d_gene: TRBD2; v_gene: TRBV9; j_gene: TRBJ2-1; CDR3aa: CASSVAMTTSGSIEQFF; CDR3nt: TGTGCCAGCAGCGTAGCGATGACGACTAGCGGGAGTATTGAGCAGTTCTTC
abundance: -; d_gene: -; v_gene: TRBV7-9; j_gene: TRBJ2-1; CDR3aa: CASSGEPYNEQFF; CDR3nt: TGTGCCAGCAGCGGGGAGCCTTACAATGAGCAGTTCTTC
abundance: once; d_gene: -; v_gene: TRBV19; j_gene: TRBJ1-2; CDR3aa: CASTNLLAPNYGYTF; CDR3nt: TGTGCCAGTACCAATCTCCTGGCCCCTAACTATGGCTACACCTTC
abundance: -; d_gene: -; v_gene: TRBV6-1; j_gene: TRBJ1-3; CDR3aa: CASSEWGVPGSGNTIYF; CDR3nt: TGTGCCAGCAGTGAATGGGGGGTACCGGGGTCTGGAAACACCATATATTTT
abundance: -; d_gene: TRBD2; v_gene: TRBV29-1; j_gene: TRBJ2-1; CDR3aa: CSAPGGGSSYNEQFF; CDR3nt: TGCAGCGCTCCGGGAGGAGGATCATCCTACAATGAGCAGTTCTTC
abundance: once; d_gene: -; v_gene: TRBV18; j_gene: TRBJ2-3; CDR3aa: CASSLIRGDTQYF; CDR3nt: TGTGCCAGCTCACTAATCAGGGGAGATACGCAGTATTTT
abundance: -; d_gene: -; v_gene: TRBV11-2; j_gene: TRBJ2-7; CDR3aa: CASSPGGSYEQYF; CDR3nt: TGTGCCAGCAGCCCAGGAGGGTCCTACGAGCAGTACTTC
abundance: many; d_gene: TRBD2; v_gene: TRBV6-4; j_gene: TRBJ2-1; CDR3aa: CASSDSSGSYNEQFF; CDR3nt: TGTGCCAGCAGTGACTCTAGCGGGTCCTACAATGAGCAGTTCTTC
abundance: -; d_gene: -; v_gene: TRBV28; j_gene: TRBJ2-1; CDR3aa: CASSFENTYNEQFF; CDR3nt: TGTGCCAGCAGTTTTGAAAACACCTACAATGAGCAGTTCTTC
abundance: -; d_gene: -; v_gene: TRBV29-1; j_gene: TRBJ2-4; CDR3aa: CSVLGGNIQYF; CDR3nt: TGCAGCGTTCTGGGGGGTAACATTCAGTACTTC
abundance: -; d_gene: -; v_gene: TRBV6-1; j_gene: TRBJ1-5; CDR3aa: CASRFAGGNQPQHF; CDR3nt: TGTGCCAGTAGATTCGCAGGGGGCAATCAGCCCCAGCATTTT